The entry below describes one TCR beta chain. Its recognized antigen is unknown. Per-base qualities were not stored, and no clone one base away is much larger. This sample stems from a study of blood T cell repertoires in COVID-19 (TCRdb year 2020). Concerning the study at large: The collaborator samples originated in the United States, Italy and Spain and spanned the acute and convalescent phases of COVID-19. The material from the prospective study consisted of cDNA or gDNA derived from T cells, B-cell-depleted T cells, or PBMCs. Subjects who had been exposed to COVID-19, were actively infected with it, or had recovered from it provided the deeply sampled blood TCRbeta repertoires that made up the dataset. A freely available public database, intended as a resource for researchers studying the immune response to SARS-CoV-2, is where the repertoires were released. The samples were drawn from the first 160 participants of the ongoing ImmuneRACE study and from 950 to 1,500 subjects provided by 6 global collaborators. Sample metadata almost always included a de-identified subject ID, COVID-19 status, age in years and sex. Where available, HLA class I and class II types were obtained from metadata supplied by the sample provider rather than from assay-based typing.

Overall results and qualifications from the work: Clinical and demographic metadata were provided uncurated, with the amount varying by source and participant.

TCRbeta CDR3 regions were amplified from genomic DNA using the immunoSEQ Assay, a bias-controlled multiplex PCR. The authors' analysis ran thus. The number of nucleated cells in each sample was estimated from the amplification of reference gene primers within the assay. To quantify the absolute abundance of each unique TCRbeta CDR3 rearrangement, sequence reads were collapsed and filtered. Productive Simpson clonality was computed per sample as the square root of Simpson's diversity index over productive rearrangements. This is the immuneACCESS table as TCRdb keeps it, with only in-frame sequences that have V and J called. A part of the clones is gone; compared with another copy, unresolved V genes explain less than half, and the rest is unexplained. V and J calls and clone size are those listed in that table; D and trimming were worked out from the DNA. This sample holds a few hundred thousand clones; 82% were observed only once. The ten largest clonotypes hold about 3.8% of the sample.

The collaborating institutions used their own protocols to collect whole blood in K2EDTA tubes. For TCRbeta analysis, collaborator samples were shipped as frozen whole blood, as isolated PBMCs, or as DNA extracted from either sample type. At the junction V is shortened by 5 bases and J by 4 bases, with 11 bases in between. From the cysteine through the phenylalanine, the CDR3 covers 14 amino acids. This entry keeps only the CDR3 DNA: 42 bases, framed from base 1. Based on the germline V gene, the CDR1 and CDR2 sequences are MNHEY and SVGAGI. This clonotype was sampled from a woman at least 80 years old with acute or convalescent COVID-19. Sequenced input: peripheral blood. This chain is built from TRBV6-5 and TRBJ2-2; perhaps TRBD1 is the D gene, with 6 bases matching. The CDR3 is CASSTGMGTGELFF. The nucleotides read TGTGCCAGCAGTACAGGGATGGGCACCGGGGAGCTGTTTTTT.